The 32 T cell receptor beta chains reported below all come from one sample, sequenced in a study of CD8+ T cells in alopecia areata. The sequencing template was cDNA reverse transcribed from extracted RNA. This table comes from immunoSEQ multiplex PCR, and its TCRdb copy is limited to in-frame clones, with some not included. The sample has just over 150,000 clones; around half are singletons. The sequencing here drew on CD8+ T cells sorted from blood, taken at week 0. Receptors originate from a human donor with alopecia areata.

The chain recombines TRBV7-8 with TRBJ2-3; 13 nucleotides match TRBD2. With 5 bases clipped from V and 2 bases from J, the junction kept 10 bases outside the gene matches. There are 18 residues in the CDR3. Germline V gene data show CDR1 as SGHVS and CDR2 as FQNEAQ. Here the CDR3 DNA reads TGTGCCAGCAGCCCCGGACTAGCGGGGGTAGGACACACAGATACGCAGTATTTT. It yields the protein CASSPGLAGVGHTDTQYF.

This chain connects TRBV29-1 to TRBJ2-7; D may be TRBD1 (5 bases). The CDR3 has 13 amino acids. Germline V gene sequence: CDR1 SQVTM, CDR2 ANQGSEA. Trimming shortened V by 5 bases and J by 2 bases, and 13 bases separated the two germline ends. The CDR3 region has the DNA TGCAGCGTTCAGGGTAAGGTGACCTACGAGCAGTACTTC. Translating it yields CSVQGKVTYEQYF.

The genes are TRBV6-1 and TRBJ1-4; TRBD1 might be the D (5 bases). Germline V gives CDR1 MNHNS, CDR2 SASEGT. The CDR3 totals 15 residues. V was clipped by 2 bases and J by 8 bases, with 15 bases between them. CDR3 amino acids: CASSEPPGRREKLFF. DNA for the CDR3: TGTGCCAGCAGTGAACCGCCAGGGCGACGGGAAAAACTGTTTTTT.

The chain couples TRBV4-3 to TRBJ1-2, with TRBD1 matching 7 bases. The ends lost 0 bases at V and 6 bases at J; junction bases unmatched: 4. CDR1 is LGHNA, CDR2 YSLEER, per germline. The CDR3 spans 14 residues. The CDR3 DNA is TGCGCCAGCAGCCAAGATTTGGGACAGCATGGCTACACCTTC. Translating it yields CASSQDLGQHGYTF.

This clone has only one observation. The sample contains more than one DNA sequence encoding this CDR3. This chain joins TRBV30 and TRBJ1-6; D possibly corresponds to TRBD1 (6 bases). V shed 0 bases and J shed 10 bases, with 10 bases lying between them. This CDR3 contains 13 residues. Germline V gene lookup returns CDR1 GTSNPN and CDR2 SVGIG (reference sequence). The CDR3 region has the DNA TGTGCCTGGAGTGTACAGGGAGGCTCACCCCTCCACTTT. The encoded protein is CAWSVQGGSPLHF.

The chain combines TRBV7-6 with TRBJ2-7; the D gene is possibly TRBD2 (6 bases). Germline assignment: CDR1 SGHVS and CDR2 FNYEAQ. V shed 5 bases and J shed 5 bases, with 13 bases lying between them. The CDR3 is 13 residues long. The CDR3 region has the DNA TGTGCCAGCAGCCACGGAGGGTTGAACGAGCAGTACTTC. This encodes CASSHGGLNEQYF.

V usage is TRBV10-3 and J usage is TRBJ2-2, with TRBD1 matching 8 bases. V shed 10 bases, J shed 7 bases, and the junction held 8 bases outside the gene matches. Germline lookup yields CDR1 ENHRY and CDR2 SYGVKD. The CDR3 extends over 13 amino acids. The CDR3 region is CASSQGGNGELFF. DNA of the CDR3: TGTGCCAGTTCACAGGGGGGAAACGGGGAGCTGTTTTTT.

The J gene is TRBJ2-7, the V gene TRBV5-4; no definite D call. Germline V gene lookup returns CDR1 SGHNT and CDR2 YYREEE (reference sequence). V was clipped by 0 bases and J by 5 bases, with 12 bases between them. There are 14 residues in the CDR3. CDR3 coding DNA: TGTGCCAGCAGCTTGGGAAGGGAAAGTGACGAGCAGTACTTC. This translates into CASSLGRESDEQYF. Based on the CDR3 plus reference TRBV5-4 and TRBJ2-7, the full variable domain is ETGVTQSPTHLIKTRGQQVTLRCSSQSGHNTVSWYQQALGQGPQFIFQYYREEENGRGNFPPRFSGLQFPNYSSELNVNALELDDSALYLCASSLGRESDEQYFGPGTRLTVT.

The chain joins TRBV25-1 to TRBJ2-3; perhaps TRBD1 as D (6 bases). From germline, CDR1 is MGHDK and CDR2 SYGVNS. Trimming left V 5 bases short and J 2 bases short, with 17 bases between. CDR3 size: 16 residues. The CDR3 DNA reads TGTGCCAGCAGTCTCTCCGTGGGGGCCTCCACAGATACGCAGTATTTT. Translated: CASSLSVGASTDTQYF.

In regard to this clone: Other DNA sequences within the sample encode an identical CDR3. This sequence joins TRBV29-1 and TRBJ1-1; D gene ambiguous. V was clipped by 5 bases and J by 1 base, with 5 bases between them. The length of the CDR3 is 11 residues. Germline V gives CDR1 SQVTM, CDR2 ANQGSEA. The CDR3 coding sequence is TGCAGCGTTTTGCCGAACACTGAAGCTTTCTTT. Translating it yields CSVLPNTEAFF.

The chain uses TRBV5-6 and TRBJ2-2; D possibly uses TRBD1 or TRBD2 (6 bases each). This CDR3 comprises 16 residues. Germline V lookup: CDR1 SGHDT, CDR2 YYEEEE. The V end was cut by 1 base, the J end by 4 bases, with 14 bases between. The CDR3 DNA is TGTGCCAGCAGCTTGAGTTCCAGGGGAGGCACCGGGGAGCTGTTTTTT. Translation: CASSLSSRGGTGELFF.

The chain links TRBV2 to TRBJ1-2; D unclear. The CDR3 is 15 amino acids. Germline V gives CDR1 SNHLY, CDR2 FYNNEI. Between the trimmed V and J ends, which lost 0 bases and 4 bases, there was a span of 12 bases. The CDR3 DNA is TGTGCCAGCAGTGAAGCGCTAGGGCGGAGCTATGGCTACACCTTC. Translated: CASSEALGRSYGYTF.

The CDR3 region has the DNA TGTGCCAGCAGCTTAGGAGGGTCGTGGGACGAGCAGTACTTC. Its protein product is CASSLGGSWDEQYF. This chain uses TRBV14 with TRBJ2-7; TRBD2 is a possible D gene (6 bases). Germline assignment: CDR1 SGHDN and CDR2 FVKESK. The CDR3 has 14 amino acids. The V and J ends lost 5 bases and 5 bases respectively, with 16 bases between them.

CDR3 sequence reads: CASSLAGHSTEAFF. The CDR3 region has the DNA TGCGCCAGCAGCTTGGCCGGACACTCCACTGAAGCTTTCTTT. The chain couples TRBV5-1 to TRBJ1-1, with TRBD1 as a possible D gene (5 bases). V dropped 0 bases and J dropped 4 bases, with 10 bases sitting between them. The CDR3 is 14 amino acids. The germline V gene encodes CDR1 SGHRS and CDR2 YFSETQ.

V gene TRBV28 combines with J gene TRBJ1-1; D not resolved. This CDR3 has 13 residues. The ends were cut back, 3 bases at V and 1 base at J, with 6 bases in the middle. CDR1 and CDR2 from the germline V gene are MDHEN and SYDVKM. The CDR3 here is CASSFVRNTEAFF. In nucleotides, the CDR3 is TGTGCCAGCAGTTTCGTCAGGAACACTGAAGCTTTCTTT.

The gene calls are TRBV7-2 and TRBJ2-1; D may be TRBD1 or TRBD2 (6 bases each). The CDR3 is 17 residues long. Germline CDR1 is SGHTA and CDR2 is FQGNSA. Between the trimmed V and J ends, which lost 4 bases and 15 bases, there was a span of 31 bases. As DNA, the CDR3 is TGTGCCAGCAGCTCTTTTCCTAGCTTTCGTCTAGCAGGAGGGGGGTTCTTC. It is translated as CASSSFPSFRLAGGGFF. The whole variable domain, filled in from reference TRBV7-2 and TRBJ2-1, reads GAGVSQSPSNKVTEKGKDVELRCDPISGHTALYWYRQSLGQGLEFLIYFQGNSAPDKSGLPSDRFSAERTGGSVSTLTIQRTQQEDSAVYLCASSSFPSFRLAGGGFFGPGTRLTVL.

The V and J genes are TRBV29-1 and TRBJ1-4; possibly TRBD1 for D (6 bases). The germline V gene encodes CDR1 SQVTM and CDR2 ANQGSEA. The CDR3 covers 14 residues. The V and J ends lost 6 bases and 4 bases respectively, with 15 bases between them. The CDR3 region is CSVEGVEDNEKLFF. CDR3 coding DNA: TGCAGCGTCGAGGGGGTGGAGGATAATGAAAAACTGTTTTTT.

This clone was seen a few times. The chain employs TRBV4-1 and TRBJ2-4; weak D call: TRBD1 (6 bases). The length of the CDR3 is 17 residues. The V and J ends lost 4 bases and 0 bases respectively, with 16 bases between them. Germline V gene lookup returns CDR1 MGHRA and CDR2 YSYEKL. The CDR3 nucleotides read TGCGCCAGCAGCCCCTCCCCGGACAGTCTAGCCAAAAACATTCAGTACTTC. Translation: CASSPSPDSLAKNIQYF.

The genes are TRBV7-6 and TRBJ1-2; a weak D match, TRBD1 (5 bases). V shed 3 bases and J shed 4 bases, with 9 bases lying between them. The CDR3 sequence is 13 residues long. Germline V gene sequence: CDR1 SGHVS, CDR2 FNYEAQ. The CDR3 is CASSLTVPYGYTF. The CDR3, as DNA: TGTGCCAGCAGCTTGACAGTACCCTATGGCTACACCTTC.

Notes on this clone: One end of the junction fails to match germline, which may point to a read error. The V gene is TRBV9, the J gene TRBJ2-1; 10 nucleotides align to TRBD2. CDR1 is SGDLS and CDR2 is YYNGEE in the germline V gene. The CDR3 consists of 12 residues. CDR3 coding DNA: TGTGCCAGCAGCGGCAGCGGGGGGGTTGTGGTCTTC. This gives the protein CASSGSGGVVVF. Full variable domain (rest looked up from reference TRBV9 and TRBJ2-1): DSGVTQTPKHLITATGQRVTLRCSPRSGDLSVYWYQQSLDQGLQFLIQYYNGEERAKGNILERFSAQQFPDLHSELNLSSLELGDSALYFCASSGSGGVVVFGPGTRLTVL.

The chain has TRBV2 and TRBJ2-7; 7 positions match TRBD2. J was trimmed by 6 bases and V by 8 bases; bases with no gene match: 4. The CDR3 contains 11 residues. CDR1 SNHLY and CDR2 FYNNEI come from the germline V gene. CDR3 amino acids: CASGEGTEQYF. The CDR3, as DNA: TGTGCCAGCGGGGAGGGAACCGAGCAGTACTTC.

This clone was found a few times. The chain recombines TRBV12-5 with TRBJ1-1; maybe TRBD1 (6 bases). V lost 1 base, J lost 7 bases, and 7 bases lay in between. Germline V gene sequence: CDR1 LGHNT, CDR2 FRNRAP. CDR3 length equals 12 residues. The CDR3 loop reads CASGLEDSEAFF. As DNA, the CDR3 is TGTGCTAGTGGTTTGGAGGACAGTGAAGCTTTCTTT.

This clone was detected only a few times. The rearrangement uses TRBV7-2 and TRBJ2-3; TRBD1 might be the D (6 bases). CDR1 is SGHTA, CDR2 FQGNSA, per germline. The CDR3 is 15 amino acids. Trimming left V 3 bases short and J 2 bases short, with 12 bases between. The CDR3 protein is CASSLIGQSTDTQYF. For the CDR3, the DNA is TGTGCCAGCAGCTTGATTGGACAGTCCACAGATACGCAGTATTTT.

The chain joins TRBV29-1 to TRBJ1-1; TRBD1 matches at 7 bases. Germline CDR1 is SQVTM and CDR2 is ANQGSEA. This CDR3 spans 14 amino acids. Unmatched junction bases numbered 5, after V lost 3 bases and J lost 1 base. The CDR3 nucleotides read TGCAGCGTTGACAGGGGGGGATCGAACACTGAAGCTTTCTTT. It is translated as CSVDRGGSNTEAFF.

The chain uses TRBV28 and TRBJ2-2; weak D call: TRBD2 (6 bases). Germline V gives CDR1 MDHEN, CDR2 SYDVKM. Trimming took 2 bases from V and 5 from J, leaving 6 bases between them. There are 13 residues in the CDR3. The CDR3 region has the DNA TGTGCCAGCAGTTTAGCGGGGACCGGGGAGCTGTTTTTT. This sequence encodes CASSLAGTGELFF.

This sequence joins TRBV19 and TRBJ2-7; the D gene is possibly TRBD1 (5 bases). Looked up from germline, CDR1 is LNHDA and CDR2 is SQIVND (reference sequence). V was trimmed by 5 bases and J by 0 bases, leaving 11 bases between them. CDR3 size: 14 residues. The CDR3, as DNA: TGTGCCAGTAGTCAGGGCGACGGCTCCTACGAGCAGTACTTC. Its protein is CASSQGDGSYEQYF.

The chain recombines TRBV7-9 with TRBJ1-5, with D perhaps TRBD1 (6 bases). The V end was cut by 5 bases, the J end by 4 bases, with 18 bases between. Germline lookup yields CDR1 SEHNR and CDR2 FQNEAQ (reference sequence). This CDR3 is built from 16 residues. The CDR3 DNA is TGTGCCAGCAGCACCACCGGGGGGGGGCCTAATCAGCCCCAGCATTTT. It yields the protein CASSTTGGGPNQPQHF.

In this sample, this clone turned up a few times. V usage is TRBV19 and J usage is TRBJ2-2; D uncertain. This CDR3 region has 15 residues. Germline CDR1 reads LNHDA; CDR2 reads SQIVND (reference sequence). With 5 bases removed from V and 7 bases from J, the gap between germline ends came to 17 bases. The CDR3 DNA follows: TGTGCCAGTAGTGCCAGTGCTACATTGAGCGGGGAGCTGTTTTTT. It translates to CASSASATLSGELFF.

This clone has more than one count but fewer than ten. The chain has TRBV18 and TRBJ1-1; the D gene is possibly TRBD1 (6 bases). This CDR3 is built from 14 residues. The V end was cut by 5 bases, the J end by 4 bases, with 14 bases between. CDR1 is KGHSH and CDR2 is LQKENI in the germline V gene. Here the CDR3 DNA reads TGTGCCAGCTCAGCCGGGACAAGGGGCACTGAAGCTTTCTTT. This gives the protein CASSAGTRGTEAFF.

This rearrangement joins TRBV30 to TRBJ2-7; 9 bases match TRBD1. Germline V gene lookup returns CDR1 GTSNPN and CDR2 SVGIG (reference sequence). The CDR3 contains 15 residues. The V gene end was trimmed by 0 bases and the J gene end by 4 bases; junction bases not matched to a gene: 7. The DNA for the CDR3 is TGTGCCTGGAGTGTGGGACAGGGTGGCCCTTACGAGCAGTACTTC. Its translation: CAWSVGQGGPYEQYF.

This rearrangement joins TRBV13 to TRBJ1-1; D remains ambiguous. This CDR3 region has 15 residues. CDR1 and CDR2 (germline): PRHDT, FYEKMQ (reference sequence). V was cut by 3 bases and J by 0 bases, with 11 bases left in between. CDR3 nucleotides: TGTGCCAGCAGCTTTCCTTCGGAACTGAACACTGAAGCTTTCTTT. Protein sequence: CASSFPSELNTEAFF.

The rearrangement joins TRBV30 to TRBJ2-7, with 8 bases aligning to TRBD1. This CDR3 contains 14 residues. V lost 0 bases, J lost 5 bases, and 6 bases stayed unmatched. Germline-derived CDR1 and CDR2 are GTSNPN and SVGIG (reference sequence). Here the CDR3 reads CAWSVADRVHEQYF. The CDR3 nucleotides are TGTGCCTGGAGTGTTGCGGACAGGGTCCACGAGCAGTACTTC.